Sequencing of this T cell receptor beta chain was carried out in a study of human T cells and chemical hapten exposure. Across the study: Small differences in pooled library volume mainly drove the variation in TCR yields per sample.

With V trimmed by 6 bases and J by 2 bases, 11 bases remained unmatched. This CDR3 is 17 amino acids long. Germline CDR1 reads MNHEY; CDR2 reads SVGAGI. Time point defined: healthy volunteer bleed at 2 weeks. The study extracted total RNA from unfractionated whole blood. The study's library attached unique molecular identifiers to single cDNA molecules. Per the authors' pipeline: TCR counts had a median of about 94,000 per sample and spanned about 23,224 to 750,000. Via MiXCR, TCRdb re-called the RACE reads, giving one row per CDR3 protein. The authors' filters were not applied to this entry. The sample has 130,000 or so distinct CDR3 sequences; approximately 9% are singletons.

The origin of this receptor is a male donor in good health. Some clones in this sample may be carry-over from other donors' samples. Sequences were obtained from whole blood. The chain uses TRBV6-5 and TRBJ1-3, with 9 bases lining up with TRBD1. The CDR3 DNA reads TGTGCCAGCAGCCACACAACGAGACAGGGGGCTGGAAACACCATATATTTT. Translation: CASSHTTRQGAGNTIYF.